The 29 T cell receptor beta chains given below trace back to one sample, sequenced in a study of shared clonotypes between healthy human individuals. Produced via immunoSEQ multiplex PCR; TCRdb's table is partial and in-frame only. The table records roughly 400,000 clones, 96% of them present only once. The sequenced material came from memory CD8+ T cells sorted from blood. Sample subset: CD45RO+ cells pooled with CCR7-negative TemRA cells. These receptors came from a man aged 30-40 years in good health.

The chain combines TRBV6-1 with TRBJ2-3, with 9 nucleotides matching TRBD1. Germline CDR1 MNHNS, CDR2 SASEGT. With 3 bases clipped from V and 2 bases from J, the junction kept 3 bases outside the gene matches. This CDR3 contains 15 residues. This CDR3 reads CASSDGQGSTDTQYF. CDR3 nucleotide sequence: TGTGCCAGCAGTGACGGACAGGGGTCCACAGATACGCAGTATTTT.

The chain has TRBV30 and TRBJ1-3; the D is unclear. This CDR3 spans 12 amino acids. Germline V gene data show CDR1 as GTSNPN and CDR2 as SVGIG (reference sequence). The V end was cut by 4 bases, the J end by 2 bases, with 6 bases between. This chain's CDR3 is CAWTRAGNTIYF. CDR3 sequence (DNA): TGTGCCTGGACCCGGGCTGGAAACACCATATATTTT.

The rearrangement uses TRBV4-1 and TRBJ1-2, with D uncertain. CDR1 is MGHRA, CDR2 YSYEKL, per germline. V lost 1 base and J lost 4, with 7 bases in between. The CDR3 loop spans 13 amino acids. In DNA, the CDR3 is TGCGCCAGCAGCCAAGGCCGGAGCTATGGCTACACCTTC. This gives the protein CASSQGRSYGYTF.

The chain uses TRBV15 and TRBJ2-5, with D possibly matching TRBD2 (5 bases). V was cut by 0 bases and J by 4 bases, with 9 bases left in between. Germline V gene data show CDR1 as LNHNV and CDR2 as YYDKDF (reference sequence). CDR3 length: 14 amino acids. This chain's CDR3 is CATSRDRGRETQYF. The CDR3 DNA is TGTGCCACCAGCAGAGATCGAGGGAGAGAGACCCAGTACTTC.

V and J are TRBV7-2 and TRBJ2-3; 7 bases match TRBD2. The CDR3 has 14 residues. Germline loops: CDR1 SGHTA, CDR2 FQGNSA. After removal of 6 bases from V and 3 bases from J, the junction contained 6 bases not matched to a gene. CDR3 DNA sequence: TGTGCCAGCAGTCCCCGCGGGAGAACAGATACGCAGTATTTT. Amino acid sequence: CASSPRGRTDTQYF.

The chain combines TRBV15 with TRBJ2-7, with 9 bases identical to TRBD2. The CDR3 length is 15 residues. Germline CDR1 and CDR2: LNHNV and YYDKDF (reference sequence). Trimming at V came to 0 bases and at J to 4 bases, leaving 4 bases not matched to a gene. The CDR3 loop is CATSRDSGSSYEQYF. CDR3 bases: TGTGCCACCAGCAGAGATAGCGGGAGTTCTTACGAGCAGTACTTC.

The genes are TRBV7-9 and TRBJ1-2; D call uncertain. Trimming removed 4 bases from V and 4 bases from J, with 10 bases in between. Germline CDR1 SEHNR, CDR2 FQNEAQ (reference sequence). The CDR3 consists of 13 residues. The CDR3 loop reads CASSYSTLYGYTF. CDR3 coding DNA: TGTGCCAGCAGCTACAGTACCCTCTATGGCTACACCTTC. The whole variable domain, remainder taken from reference TRBV7-9 and TRBJ1-2, is DTGVSQNPRHKITKRGQNVTFRCDPISEHNRLYWYRQTLGQGPEFLTYFQNEAQLEKSRLLSDRFSAERPKGSFSTLEIQRTEQGDSAMYLCASSYSTLYGYTFGSGTRLTVV.

J is TRBJ2-2 and V is TRBV7-8; D gene uncertain. Germline V gene sequence: CDR1 SGHVS, CDR2 FQNEAQ. The CDR3 covers 13 residues. V dropped 3 bases and J dropped 3 bases, with 5 bases sitting between them. CDR3 in amino acids: CASSLAYTGELFF. CDR3 nucleotide sequence: TGTGCCAGCAGCTTGGCCTACACCGGGGAGCTGTTTTTT.

Only one count was recorded for this clone. In DNA form, the CDR3 reads TGCGCCAGCAGCCAAGTGGCGGAGAGCCTCTACGAGCAGTACTTC. Translated, it gives CASSQVAESLYEQYF. This rearrangement joins TRBV4-1 to TRBJ2-7; no clear D. Looked up from germline, CDR1 is MGHRA and CDR2 is YSYEKL. CDR3 length: 15 residues. Trimming cost V 1 base and J 3 bases, with 13 bases left between them.

The chain links TRBV5-1 to TRBJ2-1, with a tentative D call TRBD2 (5 bases). Germline V CDR1 and CDR2: SGHRS, YFSETQ. The CDR3 consists of 15 residues. V was clipped by 1 base and J by 9 bases, with 17 bases between them. CDR3 sequence (DNA): TGCGCCAGCAGCTTGACGAGCAACCGAGCGGTTGAGCAGTTCTTC. This encodes CASSLTSNRAVEQFF.

The chain has TRBV28 and TRBJ1-4; a weak D match, TRBD1 (6 bases). Per the germline V gene, CDR1 is MDHEN and CDR2 is SYDVKM. Trimming shortened V by 6 bases and J by 8 bases, and 16 bases separated the two germline ends. The CDR3 covers 14 residues. CDR3 sequence (DNA): TGTGCCAGCAGCCCTAGGGGGGGCGAAGAAAAACTGTTTTTT. It is translated as CASSPRGGEEKLFF. The variable domain in full, with the rest retrieved from reference TRBV28 and TRBJ1-4, is DVKVTQSSRYLVKRTGEKVFLECVQDMDHENMFWYRQDPGLGLRLIYFSYDVKMKEKGDIPEGYSVSREKKERFSLILESASTNQTSMYLCASSPRGGEEKLFFGSGTQLSVL.

The J gene is TRBJ2-5, the V gene TRBV2; 10 bases are shared with TRBD2. V was clipped by 7 bases and J by 5 bases; unmatched bases: 13. The CDR3 is made up of 16 amino acids. Per germline, CDR1 SNHLY and CDR2 FYNNEI. Here the CDR3 reads CASMSGSLAGEETQYF. The CDR3 DNA follows: TGTGCCAGCATGTCGGGTTCTCTAGCGGGAGAGGAGACCCAGTACTTC.

The rearrangement uses TRBV10-3 and TRBJ2-3; D might be TRBD2 (6 bases). The V and J ends lost 9 bases and 0 bases respectively, with 10 bases between them. The CDR3 has 13 residues. CDR1 and CDR2 (germline): ENHRY, SYGVKD. CDR3 loop: CAIGGTSTDTQYF. The CDR3 DNA reads TGTGCCATTGGCGGGACTAGCACAGATACGCAGTATTTT.

The genes are TRBV20-1 and TRBJ2-7; D assignment may be TRBD1 or TRBD2 (5 bases each). There are 11 residues in the CDR3. Germline-derived CDR1 and CDR2 are DFQATT and SNEGSKA (reference sequence). Trimming took off 5 bases at V and 4 bases at J, with 9 bases between the two ends. The CDR3 reads CSAGEGYEQYF. CDR3 in DNA: TGCAGTGCTGGTGAGGGGTACGAGCAGTACTTC.

V usage is TRBV9 and J usage is TRBJ2-1; TRBD1 matches 8 bases. CDR3 size: 16 residues. Per germline, CDR1 SGDLS and CDR2 YYNGEE. Trimming cost V 4 bases and J 4 bases; bases outside gene matches: 10. As DNA, the CDR3 is TGTGCCAGCAGCACTCCGTCGGGACAGGTATACAATGAGCAGTTCTTC. Residues: CASSTPSGQVYNEQFF.

The chain joins TRBV5-6 to TRBJ2-5, with 11 bases matching TRBD1. The CDR3 extends over 15 amino acids. Germline CDR1 and CDR2: SGHDT and YYEEEE. V shed 6 bases, J shed 6 bases, and the junction held 10 bases outside the gene matches. The chain's CDR3 is CASIPGTGGSKTQYF. Written as DNA, the CDR3 is TGTGCCAGCATACCGGGGACAGGGGGTTCGAAGACCCAGTACTTC.

V usage is TRBV6-6 and J usage is TRBJ1-2, with D perhaps TRBD1 (6 bases). The V gene lost 8 bases and the J gene lost 4 bases, with 8 bases spanning the gap. This CDR3 is built from 11 residues. The germline CDR1 and CDR2 sequences are MNHNY and SVGAGI (reference sequence). CDR3 loop: CASGRGYGYTF. The DNA for the CDR3 is TGTGCCAGCGGCAGGGGCTATGGCTACACCTTC.

The chain couples TRBV6-5 to TRBJ2-4, with D hard to call. V was clipped by 6 bases and J by 0 bases, with 12 bases between them. The CDR3 loop spans 15 amino acids. Germline loops: CDR1 MNHEY, CDR2 SVGAGI. The CDR3 sequence: CASRAPRTAKNIQYF. CDR3 sequence (DNA): TGTGCCAGCAGAGCCCCACGGACAGCCAAAAACATTCAGTACTTC.

The chain is built from TRBV28 and TRBJ2-1, with D maybe TRBD1 (5 bases). The CDR3 extends over 13 amino acids. V was pared by 3 bases and J by 7 bases, with 10 bases between. Germline assignment: CDR1 MDHEN and CDR2 SYDVKM. DNA for the CDR3: TGTGCCAGCAGTTTGGCAGGGCGGAATGAGCAGTTCTTC. It is translated as CASSLAGRNEQFF.

The chain has TRBV4-1 and TRBJ2-1; weak D call: TRBD2 (7 bases). Trimming shortened V by 4 bases and J by 4 bases, and 17 bases separated the two germline ends. There are 16 residues in the CDR3. Germline V gene sequence: CDR1 MGHRA, CDR2 YSYEKL. The CDR3 DNA reads as TGCGCCAGCAGCCCAAGGGCGGGGGCGCGGTACAATGAGCAGTTCTTC. It is translated as CASSPRAGARYNEQFF.

The chain links TRBV18 to TRBJ2-5; D is unclear. The CDR3 has 12 residues. V was shortened by 4 bases and J by 3 bases, with 6 bases between the two germline ends. The germline gives CDR1 KGHSH, CDR2 LQKENI. The CDR3 DNA sequence: TGTGCCAGCTCACTCGCGGAAGAGACCCAGTACTTC. Residues: CASSLAEETQYF.

CDR3 sequence: CASTPEKTSGNEQFF. The CDR3 region has the DNA TGTGCCAGCACCCCGGAGAAGACCAGTGGCAATGAGCAGTTCTTC. The J gene is TRBJ2-1, the V gene TRBV2; D call uncertain. In germline, CDR1 is SNHLY, CDR2 FYNNEI. This CDR3 is 15 amino acids long. Trimming cost V 7 bases and J 6 bases, with 19 bases left between them.

The rearrangement joins TRBV21-1 to TRBJ2-3; no check of the table's D call, TRBD1, against the DNA was made. TRBV21-1 is reported as a pseudogene. The CDR3 has 14 residues. CDR3 nucleotide sequence: TGTGCCAGCAGCAAAGGACAGGGCACAGATACGCAGTATTTT. Translating it yields CASSKGQGTDTQYF.

This chain's CDR3 is CASSEGTSYNSPLHF. In DNA form, the CDR3 reads TGTGCCAGCAGTGAAGGGACCTCCTATAATTCACCCCTCCACTTT. This chain uses TRBV2 with TRBJ1-6; D is undetermined. V lost 1 base and J lost 0, with 4 bases in between. Germline CDR1 reads SNHLY; CDR2 reads FYNNEI. CDR3 length equals 15 residues.

The CDR3 sequence: CASSPQGHNNEQFF. The CDR3, as DNA: TGTGCCAGCAGCCCCCAAGGACACAACAATGAGCAGTTCTTC. The chain has TRBV7-2 and TRBJ2-1; D perhaps matches TRBD1 (5 bases). The V end lost 5 bases, the J end lost 5 bases, and 13 bases lay between the germline ends. CDR1 SGHTA and CDR2 FQGNSA come from the germline V gene. The CDR3 has 14 residues. The variable domain in full, completed from reference TRBV7-2 and TRBJ2-1, reads GAGVSQSPSNKVTEKGKDVELRCDPISGHTALYWYRQSLGQGLEFLIYFQGNSAPDKSGLPSDRFSAERTGGSVSTLTIQRTQQEDSAVYLCASSPQGHNNEQFFGPGTRLTVL.

The J gene is TRBJ1-2, the V gene TRBV7-8; 7 bases are a match to TRBD1. Trimming cost V 4 bases and J 7 bases; bases outside gene matches: 15. Germline CDR1 SGHVS, CDR2 FQNEAQ. CDR3 size: 16 residues. CDR3: CASSSEQTTRGGGYTF. CDR3 nucleotides: TGTGCCAGCAGCTCCGAACAGACTACCAGGGGGGGTGGCTACACCTTC.

The chain carries TRBV29-1 and TRBJ2-7; perhaps TRBD2 as D (6 bases). CDR1 SQVTM and CDR2 ANQGSEA come from the germline V gene. With 4 bases removed from V and 3 bases from J, the gap between germline ends came to 10 bases. CDR3 length equals 12 residues. The DNA of the CDR3 is TGCAGCGTTGTGCGGGATAACTACGAGCAGTACTTC. Protein sequence: CSVVRDNYEQYF.

V usage is TRBV28 and J usage is TRBJ2-1; 9 positions agree with TRBD1. Germline-derived CDR1 and CDR2 are MDHEN and SYDVKM. CDR3 size: 13 residues. The V segment lost 10 bases and the J segment 3 bases; nucleotides outside the gene matches: 4. CDR3 in amino acids: CATKGQGYNEQFF. CDR3 nucleotides: TGTGCCACCAAGGGACAGGGCTACAATGAGCAGTTCTTC. The entire variable domain, with the rest obtained from reference TRBV28 and TRBJ2-1, is as follows: DVKVTQSSRYLVKRTGEKVFLECVQDMDHENMFWYRQDPGLGLRLIYFSYDVKMKEKGDIPEGYSVSREKKERFSLILESASTNQTSMYLCATKGQGYNEQFFGPGTRLTVL.

The chain has TRBV29-1 and TRBJ2-7; 7 bases map to TRBD1. Trimming cost V 6 bases and J 2 bases; bases outside gene matches: 7. The CDR3 has 13 amino acids. Germline CDR1 reads SQVTM; CDR2 reads ANQGSEA. CDR3 sequence (DNA): TGCAGCGTCGACACCGGGACAGCCTACGAGCAGTACTTC. Protein product: CSVDTGTAYEQYF.